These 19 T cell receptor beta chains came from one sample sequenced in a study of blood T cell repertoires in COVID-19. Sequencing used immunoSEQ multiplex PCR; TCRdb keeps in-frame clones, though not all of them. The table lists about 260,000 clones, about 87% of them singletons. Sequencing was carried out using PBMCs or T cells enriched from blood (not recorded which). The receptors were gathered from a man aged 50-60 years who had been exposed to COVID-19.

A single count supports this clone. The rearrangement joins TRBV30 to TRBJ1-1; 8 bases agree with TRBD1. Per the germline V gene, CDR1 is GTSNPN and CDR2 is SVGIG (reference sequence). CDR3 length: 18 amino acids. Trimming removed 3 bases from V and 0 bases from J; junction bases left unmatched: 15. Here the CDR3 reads CAWSARWASGGLNTEAFF. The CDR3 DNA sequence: TGTGCCTGGAGCGCCCGATGGGCCTCAGGGGGCCTGAACACTGAAGCTTTCTTT.

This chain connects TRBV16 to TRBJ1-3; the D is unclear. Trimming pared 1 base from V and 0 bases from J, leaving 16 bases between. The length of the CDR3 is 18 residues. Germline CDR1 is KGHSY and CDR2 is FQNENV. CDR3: CASSQFGFEGASGNTIYF. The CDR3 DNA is TGTGCCAGCAGCCAATTCGGATTTGAGGGAGCCTCTGGAAACACCATATATTTT.

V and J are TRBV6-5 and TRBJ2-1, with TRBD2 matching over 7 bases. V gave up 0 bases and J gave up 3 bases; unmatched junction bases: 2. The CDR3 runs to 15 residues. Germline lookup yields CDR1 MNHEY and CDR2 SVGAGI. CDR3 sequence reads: CASSYSGGVYNEQFF. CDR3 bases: TGTGCCAGCAGTTACTCGGGGGGGGTCTACAATGAGCAGTTCTTC.

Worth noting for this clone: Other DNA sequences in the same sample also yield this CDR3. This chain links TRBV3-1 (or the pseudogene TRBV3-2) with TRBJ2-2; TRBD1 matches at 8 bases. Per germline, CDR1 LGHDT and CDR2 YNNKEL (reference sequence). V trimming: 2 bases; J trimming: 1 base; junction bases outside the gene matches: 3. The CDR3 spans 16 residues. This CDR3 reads CASSQYDRGNTGELFF. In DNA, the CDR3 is TGTGCCAGCAGCCAATATGACAGGGGGAACACCGGGGAGCTGTTTTTT.

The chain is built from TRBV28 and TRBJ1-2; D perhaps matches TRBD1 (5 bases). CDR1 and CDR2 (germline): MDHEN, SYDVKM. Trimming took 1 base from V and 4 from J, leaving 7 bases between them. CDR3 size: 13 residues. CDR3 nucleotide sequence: TGTGCCAGCAGTTTATTTACAGGCTATGGCTACACCTTC. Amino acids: CASSLFTGYGYTF.

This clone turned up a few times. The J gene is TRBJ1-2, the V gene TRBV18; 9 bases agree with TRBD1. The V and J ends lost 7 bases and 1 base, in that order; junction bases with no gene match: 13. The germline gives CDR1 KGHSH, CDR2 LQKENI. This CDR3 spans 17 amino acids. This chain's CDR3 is CASLTGTGTLGNYGYTF. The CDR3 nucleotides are TGTGCCAGCTTGACCGGGACAGGGACGTTGGGTAACTATGGCTACACCTTC.

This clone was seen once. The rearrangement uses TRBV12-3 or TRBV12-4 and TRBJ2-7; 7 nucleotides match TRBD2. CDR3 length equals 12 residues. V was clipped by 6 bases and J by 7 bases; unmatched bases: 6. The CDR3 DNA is TGTGCCAGCAGCCAGCGGGGAGGAGAGCAGTACGTC. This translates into CASSQRGGEQYV.

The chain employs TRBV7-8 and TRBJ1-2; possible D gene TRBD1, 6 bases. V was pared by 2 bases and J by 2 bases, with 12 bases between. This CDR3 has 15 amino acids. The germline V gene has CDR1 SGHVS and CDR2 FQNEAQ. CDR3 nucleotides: TGTGCCAGCAGCTTAATCGGCCAGGGGAACTATGGCTACACCTTC. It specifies CASSLIGQGNYGYTF.

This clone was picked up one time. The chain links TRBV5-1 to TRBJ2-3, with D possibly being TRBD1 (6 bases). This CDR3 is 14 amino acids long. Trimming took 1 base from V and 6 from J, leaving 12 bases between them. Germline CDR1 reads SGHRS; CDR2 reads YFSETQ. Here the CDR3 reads CASSLTGSDDTQYF. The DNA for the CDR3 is TGCGCCAGCAGCTTGACAGGGTCGGATGATACGCAGTATTTT. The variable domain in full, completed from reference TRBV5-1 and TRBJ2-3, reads KAGVTQTPRYLIKTRGQQVTLSCSPISGHRSVSWYQQTPGQGLQFLFEYFSETQRNKGNFPGRFSGRQFSNSRSEMNVSTLELGDSALYLCASSLTGSDDTQYFGPGTRLTVL.

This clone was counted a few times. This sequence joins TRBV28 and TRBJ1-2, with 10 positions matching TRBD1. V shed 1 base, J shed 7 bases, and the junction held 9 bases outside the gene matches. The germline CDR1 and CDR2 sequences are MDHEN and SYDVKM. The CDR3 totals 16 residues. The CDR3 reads CASSLLPGQGPFGYTF. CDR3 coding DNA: TGTGCCAGCAGTTTATTGCCGGGACAGGGGCCCTTTGGCTACACCTTC.

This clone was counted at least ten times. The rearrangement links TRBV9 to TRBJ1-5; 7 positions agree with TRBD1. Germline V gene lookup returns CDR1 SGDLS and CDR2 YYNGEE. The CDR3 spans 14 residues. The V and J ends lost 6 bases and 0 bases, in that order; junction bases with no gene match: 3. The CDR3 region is CASNRGNSNQPQHF. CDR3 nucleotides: TGTGCCAGCAACAGGGGAAATAGCAATCAGCCCCAGCATTTT.

The CDR3 region has the DNA TGTGCCAGCAGCTTCGGGACAGCCTATAATTCACCCCTCCACTTT. Its translation: CASSFGTAYNSPLHF. This sequence joins TRBV7-9 and TRBJ1-6, with TRBD1 identical over 7 bases. The trim removed 3 bases at V and 2 bases at J, leaving 1 base unmatched. Per germline, CDR1 SEHNR and CDR2 FQNEAQ (reference sequence). The CDR3 sequence is 15 residues long.

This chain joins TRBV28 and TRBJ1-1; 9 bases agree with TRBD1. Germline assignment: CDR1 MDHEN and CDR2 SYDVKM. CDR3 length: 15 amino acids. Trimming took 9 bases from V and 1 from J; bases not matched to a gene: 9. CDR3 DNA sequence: TGTGCCAGTATCGTACCGGGACAGGGGAACACTGAAGCTTTCTTT. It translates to CASIVPGQGNTEAFF.

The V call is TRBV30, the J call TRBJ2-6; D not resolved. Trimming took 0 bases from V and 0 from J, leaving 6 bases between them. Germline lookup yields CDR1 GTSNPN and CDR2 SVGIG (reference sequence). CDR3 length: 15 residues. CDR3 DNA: TGTGCCTGGAGTGTGTCGTACTCTGGGGCCAACGTCCTGACTTTC. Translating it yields CAWSVSYSGANVLTF.

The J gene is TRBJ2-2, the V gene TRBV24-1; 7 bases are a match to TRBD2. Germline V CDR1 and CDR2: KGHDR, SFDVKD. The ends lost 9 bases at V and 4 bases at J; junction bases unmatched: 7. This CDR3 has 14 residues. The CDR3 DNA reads TGTGCCACCGCAGGGACTACGGGCACCGGGGAGCTGTTTTTT. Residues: CATAGTTGTGELFF.

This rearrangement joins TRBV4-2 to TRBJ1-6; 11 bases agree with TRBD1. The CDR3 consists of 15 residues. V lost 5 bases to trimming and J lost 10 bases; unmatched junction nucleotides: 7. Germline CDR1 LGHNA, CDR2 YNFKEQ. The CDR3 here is CASSGGQGESSPLHF. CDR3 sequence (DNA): TGTGCCAGCAGCGGGGGACAGGGGGAGTCATCACCCCTCCACTTT.

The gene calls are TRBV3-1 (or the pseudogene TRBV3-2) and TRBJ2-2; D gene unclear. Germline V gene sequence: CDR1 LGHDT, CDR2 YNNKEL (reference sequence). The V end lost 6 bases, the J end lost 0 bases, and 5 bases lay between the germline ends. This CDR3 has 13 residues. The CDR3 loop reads CASRAANTGELFF. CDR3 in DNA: TGTGCCAGCAGGGCGGCGAACACCGGGGAGCTGTTTTTT.

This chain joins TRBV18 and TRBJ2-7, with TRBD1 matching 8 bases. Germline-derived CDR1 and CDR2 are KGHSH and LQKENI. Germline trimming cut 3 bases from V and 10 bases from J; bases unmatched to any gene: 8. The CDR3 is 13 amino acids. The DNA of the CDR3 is TGTGCCAGCTCACCGGCAGGGGGCGCCGATCAGTACGTC. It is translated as CASSPAGGADQYV.

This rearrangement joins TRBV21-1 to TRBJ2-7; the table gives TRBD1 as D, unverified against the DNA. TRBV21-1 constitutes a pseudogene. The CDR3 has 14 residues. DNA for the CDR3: TGTGCCAGCAGCAAAGGGACAGGCCCGAGTCGGCAGTACGTC. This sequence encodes CASSKGTGPSRQYV.